These 21 T cell receptor beta chains were sequenced from one sample in a study of Graves' ophthalmopathy and Graves' hyperthyroidism. Using RNA transcripts, the TCR beta CDR3 regions were amplified. First-round RT-PCR employed HTBI primers, with a second-round multiplex PCR after it. TCRdb used MiXCR to reprocess the multiplex PCR reads, holding one entry per CDR3 protein. The repertoire includes about 340,000 distinct CDR3 sequences, roughly 15% of them detected once, and approximately 13% sits in the top ten. What was sequenced was peripheral blood. The receptors were sampled from an adult man with Graves' ophthalmopathy.

This clonotype was observed many times. The V call is TRBV7-9, the J call TRBJ2-6; D unresolved. Trimming cost V 5 bases and J 0 bases, with 11 bases left between them. The length of the CDR3 is 16 residues. CDR1 is SEHNR and CDR2 is FQNEAQ in the germline V gene (reference sequence). Here the CDR3 reads CASSTLTASGANVLTF. CDR3 coding DNA: TGTGCCAGCAGCACACTAACCGCCTCTGGGGCCAACGTCCTGACTTTC. Full variable domain (remainder filled in from reference TRBV7-9 and TRBJ2-6): DTGVSQNPRHKITKRGQNVTFRCDPISEHNRLYWYRQTLGQGPEFLTYFQNEAQLEKSRLLSDRFSAERPKGSFSTLEIQRTEQGDSAMYLCASSTLTASGANVLTFGAGSRLTVL.

Comments on this clonotype: Without the conserved terminal phenylalanine or tryptophan, this CDR3 likely stems from a read error. The chain carries TRBV30 and TRBJ2-3; D ambiguous. From germline, CDR1 is GTSNPN and CDR2 SVGIG (reference sequence). The CDR3 extends over 12 amino acids. V was pared by 2 bases and J by 5 bases, with 8 bases between. CDR3 sequence reads: CAWSLLGDTQYS. CDR3 DNA sequence: TGTGCCTGGAGTTTGCTAGGAGATACGCAGTATTCT.

This clonotype was counted many times. The J gene is TRBJ2-5, the V gene TRBV7-2, with D perhaps matching TRBD2 (6 bases). Germline CDR1 SGHTA, CDR2 FQGNSA. The germline V and J ends were trimmed by 3 bases and 2 bases, with 13 bases remaining between them. This CDR3 comprises 15 residues. The CDR3 is CASSLFRAGQETQYF. The CDR3 DNA sequence: TGTGCCAGCAGCTTGTTCAGGGCGGGGCAAGAGACCCAGTACTTC.

In its sample, this clonotype was seen many times. The gene calls are TRBV10-3 and TRBJ2-7, with a possible D match to TRBD2 (6 bases). The length of the CDR3 is 13 residues. CDR1 is ENHRY, CDR2 SYGVKD, per germline. Trimming stripped 4 bases from V and 2 bases from J, with 9 bases between. CDR3 sequence: CAISGDSTYEQYF. CDR3 nucleotides: TGTGCCATCAGTGGGGACTCAACCTACGAGCAGTACTTC.

In its sample, this clonotype was seen a few times. The rearrangement links TRBV6-1 to TRBJ2-7; 13 bases line up with TRBD2. This CDR3 comprises 17 residues. The V gene end was trimmed by 4 bases and the J gene end by 2 bases; junction bases not matched to a gene: 8. Germline V CDR1 and CDR2: MNHNS, SASEGT. The CDR3 nucleotides are TGTGCCAGCAGTGCCACAAGACTAGCGGGAGGAACCTACGAGCAGTACTTC. Translation gives CASSATRLAGGTYEQYF.

V usage is TRBV5-1 and J usage is TRBJ1-1; 8 positions agree with TRBD1. V was clipped by 4 bases and J by 4 bases; unmatched bases: 12. The CDR3 loop spans 16 amino acids. The germline gives CDR1 SGHRS, CDR2 YFSETQ. The CDR3 here is CASSPLNQQGGTEAFF. CDR3 DNA sequence: TGCGCCAGCAGCCCCCTCAATCAACAGGGGGGCACTGAAGCTTTCTTT.

This clonotype was seen repeatedly, ten times or more. The CDR3 reads CASSRPDRDGTTEAFF. Written as DNA, the CDR3 is TGTGCCAGCAGCCGACCGGACAGGGATGGAACCACTGAAGCTTTCTTT. This rearrangement joins TRBV13 to TRBJ1-1, with 8 positions matching TRBD1. The CDR3 is 16 residues long. The V segment lost 5 bases and the J segment 4 bases; nucleotides outside the gene matches: 12. The germline CDR1 and CDR2 sequences are PRHDT and FYEKMQ (reference sequence).

This clonotype was detected only once. The V call is TRBV28, the J call TRBJ1-2; D gene unclear. Germline CDR1 is MDHEN and CDR2 is SYDVKM. Trimming took 5 bases from V and 7 from J, leaving 8 bases between them. There are 11 residues in the CDR3. CDR3 sequence (DNA): TGTGCCAGCAGTACACCCGGTGGCTACACCTTC. Protein sequence: CASSTPGGYTF.

This clonotype was recorded many times. The chain recombines TRBV6-2 or TRBV6-3 with TRBJ1-2; D is perhaps TRBD1 (6 bases). Per germline, CDR1 MNHEY and CDR2 SVGEGT. The V end was cut by 8 bases, the J end by 0 bases, with 16 bases between. The CDR3 covers 15 residues. For the CDR3, the DNA is TGTGCCAGCCGAACGACAGGTCGTGCTAACTATGGCTACACCTTC. Translation: CASRTTGRANYGYTF.

This clonotype showed up many times. The chain joins TRBV12-3 or TRBV12-4 to TRBJ2-7; D might be TRBD2 (6 bases). The CDR3 loop spans 14 amino acids. The V and J ends lost 6 bases and 2 bases respectively, with 14 bases between them. The CDR3 protein is CASRPVPGAYEQYF. CDR3 nucleotide sequence: TGTGCCAGCAGACCGGTCCCGGGGGCCTACGAGCAGTACTTC.

At least ten counts were recorded for this clonotype. The V call is TRBV28, the J call TRBJ2-7; TRBD1 agrees at 8 bases. The V gene's germline CDR1 is MDHEN and CDR2 SYDVKM. CDR3 length equals 15 residues. The junction had 11 bases not matched to a gene; V was cut back by 7 bases and J by 3 bases. The CDR3 bases are TGTGCCAGCACTAGGCCGAGACAGGGGAACTACGAGCAGTACTTC. It codes for CASTRPRQGNYEQYF.

This clonotype has ten or more counts. V and J are TRBV5-1 and TRBJ2-7, with D possibly matching TRBD1 (6 bases). Germline assignment: CDR1 SGHRS and CDR2 YFSETQ. Trimming removed 0 bases from V and 4 bases from J, with 20 bases in between. The CDR3 consists of 17 residues. The CDR3 sequence is CASSLAPGAPGRYEQYF. CDR3 in DNA: TGCGCCAGCAGCTTGGCCCCAGGGGCGCCGGGTCGGTACGAGCAGTACTTC.

This clonotype was counted a few times. This chain links TRBV12-3 or TRBV12-4 with TRBJ1-2; D is unresolved. Between the trimmed V and J ends, which lost 2 bases and 4 bases, there was a span of 11 bases. CDR3 length: 14 amino acids. CDR3 amino acids: CASSLLGSGYGYTF. DNA of the CDR3: TGTGCCAGCAGTTTATTGGGGTCGGGCTATGGCTACACCTTC.

This clonotype was recorded at least ten times. The rearrangement uses TRBV19 and TRBJ1-5; D unclear. The CDR3 length is 15 residues. Trimming removed 3 bases from V and 1 base from J, with 10 bases in between. CDR1 and CDR2 (germline): LNHDA, SQIVND (reference sequence). The CDR3 coding sequence is TGTGCCAGTAGTATGGCCGGGAACAGCAATCAGCCCCAGCATTTT. Translating gives CASSMAGNSNQPQHF.

This clonotype was observed at least ten times. This chain connects TRBV30 to TRBJ1-5; D not resolved. Germline loops: CDR1 GTSNPN, CDR2 SVGIG (reference sequence). This CDR3 has 15 residues. V gave up 0 bases and J gave up 6 bases, with 15 bases separating them. CDR3 sequence reads: CAWSVGLLGGQPQHF. The CDR3 coding sequence is TGTGCCTGGAGTGTAGGGCTGCTCGGAGGTCAGCCCCAGCATTTT.

In this sample, this clonotype turned up many times. V and J are TRBV27 and TRBJ2-6; the D gene is possibly TRBD1 (5 bases). Germline V gives CDR1 MNHEY, CDR2 SMNVEV (reference sequence). The CDR3 spans 17 residues. V lost 2 bases to trimming and J lost 3 bases, with 14 bases between them. The CDR3: CASSLLGASRGANVLTF. The CDR3 DNA follows: TGTGCCAGCAGTTTACTTGGGGCAAGTCGTGGGGCCAACGTCCTGACTTTC.

Many counts were recorded for this clonotype. The chain uses TRBV3-1 and TRBJ1-5; 8 bases line up with TRBD1. V trimming: 5 bases; J trimming: 1 base; junction bases outside the gene matches: 4. In germline, CDR1 is LGHDT, CDR2 YNNKEL (reference sequence). The CDR3 length is 15 residues. Here the CDR3 reads CASSSDRGSNQPQHF. The CDR3 coding sequence is TGTGCCAGCAGCTCCGACAGGGGAAGCAATCAGCCCCAGCATTTT.

This clonotype was picked up many times. The chain couples TRBV9 to TRBJ2-7; D ambiguous. V lost 4 bases to trimming and J lost 3 bases, with 8 bases between them. Germline CDR1 and CDR2: SGDLS and YYNGEE. The CDR3 is made up of 12 amino acids. The CDR3 reads CASSSLGYEQYF. CDR3 nucleotides: TGTGCCAGCAGCTCCCTCGGCTACGAGCAGTACTTC.

This clonotype was recorded many times. The chain has TRBV3-1 and TRBJ2-5, with D tentatively TRBD1 or TRBD2 (5 bases each). This CDR3 contains 13 residues. Germline CDR1 LGHDT, CDR2 YNNKEL (reference sequence). V lost 7 bases and J 5 bases, leaving 14 bases between the germline ends. The CDR3 spells CASTRSGTETQYF. CDR3 bases: TGTGCCAGCACCCGAAGTGGGACGGAGACCCAGTACTTC.

This clonotype was seen at least ten times. This rearrangement joins TRBV7-8 to TRBJ1-1; D not resolved. The CDR3 totals 15 residues. From germline, CDR1 is SGHVS and CDR2 FQNEAQ. The ends were cut back, 4 bases at V and 0 bases at J, with 12 bases in the middle. The CDR3 loop is CASSYTEFLNTEAFF. The CDR3 coding sequence is TGTGCCAGCAGCTACACGGAGTTCCTGAACACTGAAGCTTTCTTT.

This clonotype was observed at least ten times. The rearrangement links TRBV12-3 or TRBV12-4 to TRBJ1-6, with unresolved D. The CDR3 is 15 amino acids. V was pared by 7 bases and J by 9 bases, with 19 bases between. CDR3 DNA: TGTGCCAGCACCACGGGTTTTTCAATGGGTTCACCCCTCCACTTT. It specifies CASTTGFSMGSPLHF.